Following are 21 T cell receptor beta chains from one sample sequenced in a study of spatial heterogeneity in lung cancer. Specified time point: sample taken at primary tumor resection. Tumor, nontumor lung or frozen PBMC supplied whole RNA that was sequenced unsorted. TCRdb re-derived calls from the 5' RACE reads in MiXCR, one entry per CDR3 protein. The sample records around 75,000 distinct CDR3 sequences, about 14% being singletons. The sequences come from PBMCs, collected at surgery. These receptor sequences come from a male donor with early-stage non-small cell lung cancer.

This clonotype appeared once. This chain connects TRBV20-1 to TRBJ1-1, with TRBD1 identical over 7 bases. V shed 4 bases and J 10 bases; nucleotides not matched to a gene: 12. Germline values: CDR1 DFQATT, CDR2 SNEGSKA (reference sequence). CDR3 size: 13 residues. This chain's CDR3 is CSATFRGASGAFF. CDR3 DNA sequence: TGCAGTGCTACATTCAGGGGGGCGTCTGGAGCTTTCTTT.

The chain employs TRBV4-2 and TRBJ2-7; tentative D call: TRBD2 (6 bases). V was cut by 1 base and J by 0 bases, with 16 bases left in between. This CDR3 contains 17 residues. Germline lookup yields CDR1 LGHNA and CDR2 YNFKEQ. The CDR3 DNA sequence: TGTGCCAGCAGCCAAGGGGTTGGAGGGGCCCTCTCCTACGAGCAGTACTTC. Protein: CASSQGVGGALSYEQYF.

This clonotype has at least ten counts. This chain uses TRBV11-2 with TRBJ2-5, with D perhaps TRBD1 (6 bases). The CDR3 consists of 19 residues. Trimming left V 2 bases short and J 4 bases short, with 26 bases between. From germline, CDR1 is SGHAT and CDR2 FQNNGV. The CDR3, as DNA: TGTGCCAGCAGCTTAAACCCCCCGGGGAACAGGGCTCGGGCAGAGACCCAGTACTTC. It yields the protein CASSLNPPGNRARAETQYF.

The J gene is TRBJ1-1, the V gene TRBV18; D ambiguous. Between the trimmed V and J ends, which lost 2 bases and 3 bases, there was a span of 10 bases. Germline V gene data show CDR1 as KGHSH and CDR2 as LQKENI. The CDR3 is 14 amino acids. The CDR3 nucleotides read TGTGCCAGCTCACCAACCGTGTTTGACACTGAAGCTTTCTTT. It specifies CASSPTVFDTEAFF.

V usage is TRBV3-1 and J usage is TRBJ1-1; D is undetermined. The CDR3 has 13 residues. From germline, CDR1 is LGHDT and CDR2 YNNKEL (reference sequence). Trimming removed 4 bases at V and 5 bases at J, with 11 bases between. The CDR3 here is CASSPNTETEAFF. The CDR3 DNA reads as TGTGCCAGCAGCCCAAATACAGAGACTGAAGCTTTCTTT.

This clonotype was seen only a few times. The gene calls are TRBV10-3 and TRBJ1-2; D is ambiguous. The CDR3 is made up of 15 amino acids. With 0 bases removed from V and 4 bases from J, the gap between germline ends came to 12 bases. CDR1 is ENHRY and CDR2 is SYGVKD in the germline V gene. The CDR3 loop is CAISESDGTSYGYTF. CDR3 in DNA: TGTGCCATCAGTGAGTCGGACGGAACCTCCTATGGCTACACCTTC.

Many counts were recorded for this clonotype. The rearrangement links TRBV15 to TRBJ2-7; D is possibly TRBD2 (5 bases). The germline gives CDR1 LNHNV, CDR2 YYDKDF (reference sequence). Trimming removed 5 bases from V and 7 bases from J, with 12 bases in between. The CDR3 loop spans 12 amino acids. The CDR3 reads CATSPIGGEQYF. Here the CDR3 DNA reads TGTGCCACCAGCCCAATAGGCGGGGAGCAGTACTTC.

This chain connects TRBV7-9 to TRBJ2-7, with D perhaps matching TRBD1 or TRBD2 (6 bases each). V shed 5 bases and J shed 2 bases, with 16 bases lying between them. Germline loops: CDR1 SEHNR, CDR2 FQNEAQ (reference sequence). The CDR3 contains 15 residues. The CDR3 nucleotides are TGTGCCAGCAGCCTCCTCAGGCGGGACACCTACGAGCAGTACTTC. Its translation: CASSLLRRDTYEQYF.

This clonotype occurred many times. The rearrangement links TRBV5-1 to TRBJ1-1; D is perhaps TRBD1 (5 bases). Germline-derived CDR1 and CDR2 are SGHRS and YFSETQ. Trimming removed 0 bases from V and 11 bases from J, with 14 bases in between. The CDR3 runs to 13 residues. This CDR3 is CASSLAGAGHAFF. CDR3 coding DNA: TGCGCCAGCAGCTTGGCCGGGGCAGGGCACGCTTTCTTT.

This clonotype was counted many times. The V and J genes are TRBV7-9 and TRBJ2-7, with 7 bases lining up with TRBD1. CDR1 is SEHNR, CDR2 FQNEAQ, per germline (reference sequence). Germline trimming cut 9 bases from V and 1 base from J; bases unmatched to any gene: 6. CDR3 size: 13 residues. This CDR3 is CASSPGGSYEQYF. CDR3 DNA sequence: TGTGCCAGTTCCCCAGGGGGTTCCTACGAGCAGTACTTC.

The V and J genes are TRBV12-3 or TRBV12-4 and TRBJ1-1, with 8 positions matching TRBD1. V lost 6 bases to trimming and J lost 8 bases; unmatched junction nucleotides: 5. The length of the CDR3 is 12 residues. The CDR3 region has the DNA TGTGCCAGCAGCACACAGGGGGTGGAAGCTTTCTTT. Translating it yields CASSTQGVEAFF.

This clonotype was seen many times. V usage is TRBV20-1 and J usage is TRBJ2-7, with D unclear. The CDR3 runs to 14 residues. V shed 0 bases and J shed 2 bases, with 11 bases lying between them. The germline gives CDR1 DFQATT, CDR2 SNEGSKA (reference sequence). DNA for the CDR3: TGCAGTGCTAGAGAGCTGGGTCTAGCCTACGAGCAGTACTTC. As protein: CSARELGLAYEQYF.

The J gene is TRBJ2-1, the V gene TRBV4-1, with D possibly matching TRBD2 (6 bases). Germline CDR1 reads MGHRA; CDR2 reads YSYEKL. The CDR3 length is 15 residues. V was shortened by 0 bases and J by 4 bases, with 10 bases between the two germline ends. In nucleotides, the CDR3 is TGCGCCAGCAGCCAAGATGGTAGCGGATACAATGAGCAGTTCTTC. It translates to CASSQDGSGYNEQFF.

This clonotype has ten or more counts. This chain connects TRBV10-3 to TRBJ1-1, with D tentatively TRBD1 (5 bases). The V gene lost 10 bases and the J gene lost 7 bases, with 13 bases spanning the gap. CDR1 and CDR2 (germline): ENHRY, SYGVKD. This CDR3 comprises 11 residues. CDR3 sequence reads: CATGGGVEAFF. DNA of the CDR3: TGTGCCACCGGGGGGGGTGTTGAAGCTTTCTTT.

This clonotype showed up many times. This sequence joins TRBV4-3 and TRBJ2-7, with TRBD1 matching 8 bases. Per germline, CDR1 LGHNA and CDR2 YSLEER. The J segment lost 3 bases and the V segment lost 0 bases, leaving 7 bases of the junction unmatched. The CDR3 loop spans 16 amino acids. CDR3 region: CASSQDLRQGSYEQYF. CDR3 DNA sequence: TGCGCCAGCAGCCAAGATTTGAGACAGGGGAGCTACGAGCAGTACTTC.

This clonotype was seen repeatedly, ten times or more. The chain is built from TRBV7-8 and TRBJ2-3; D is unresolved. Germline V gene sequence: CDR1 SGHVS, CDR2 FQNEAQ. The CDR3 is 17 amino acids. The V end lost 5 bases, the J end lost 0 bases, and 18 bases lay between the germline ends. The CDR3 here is CASSTHDLYSSTDTQYF. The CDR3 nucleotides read TGTGCCAGCAGCACCCACGACCTTTACTCTAGCACAGATACGCAGTATTTT.

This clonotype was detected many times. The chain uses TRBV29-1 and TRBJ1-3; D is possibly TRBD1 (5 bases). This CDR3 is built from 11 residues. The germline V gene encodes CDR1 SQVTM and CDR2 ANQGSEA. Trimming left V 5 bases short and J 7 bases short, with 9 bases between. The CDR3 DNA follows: TGCAGCGTTAACTCAGGGAACACCATATATTTT. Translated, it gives CSVNSGNTIYF.

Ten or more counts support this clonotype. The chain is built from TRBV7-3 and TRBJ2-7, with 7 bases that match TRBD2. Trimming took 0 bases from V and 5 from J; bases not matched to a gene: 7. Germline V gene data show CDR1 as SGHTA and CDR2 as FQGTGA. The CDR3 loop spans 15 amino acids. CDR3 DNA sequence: TGTGCCAGCAGCTTAACGCCAGCGGGAATGGACGAGCAGTACTTC. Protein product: CASSLTPAGMDEQYF.

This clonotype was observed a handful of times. CDR3 in amino acids: CSATGGTDTQYF. The CDR3 bases are TGCAGCGCAACAGGGGGCACAGATACGCAGTATTTT. The chain is built from TRBV29-1 and TRBJ2-3, with 7 nucleotides matching TRBD1. Germline trimming cut 7 bases from V and 1 base from J; bases unmatched to any gene: 2. Germline-derived CDR1 and CDR2 are SQVTM and ANQGSEA. CDR3 size: 12 residues.

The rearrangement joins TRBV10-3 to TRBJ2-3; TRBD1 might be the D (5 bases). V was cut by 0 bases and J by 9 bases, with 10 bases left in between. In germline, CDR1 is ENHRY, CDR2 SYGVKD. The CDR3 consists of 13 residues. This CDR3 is CAISESLTVTQYF. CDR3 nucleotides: TGTGCCATCAGTGAGTCGTTGACAGTCACGCAGTATTTT.

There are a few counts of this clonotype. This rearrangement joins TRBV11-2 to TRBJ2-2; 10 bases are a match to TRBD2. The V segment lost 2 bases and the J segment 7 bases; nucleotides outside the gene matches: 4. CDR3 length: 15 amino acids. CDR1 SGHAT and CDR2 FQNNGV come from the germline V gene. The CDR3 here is CASSLSGRDNGELFF. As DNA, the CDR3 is TGTGCCAGCAGCTTAAGCGGGAGGGATAACGGGGAGCTGTTTTTT.